This T cell receptor beta chain was found in a study of blood T cell repertoires in COVID-19 (dated by TCRdb to the early 2020s). About the full investigation: Samples covering the acute and convalescent phases of COVID-19 were provided by collaborators in the United States, Italy and Spain. The prospective study material was composed of cDNA or gDNA derived from T cells, B-cell-depleted T cells, or PBMCs. Deeply sampled blood TCRbeta repertoires from subjects exposed to, actively infected with, or recovered from COVID-19 were included in the dataset. The repertoires were made available in a free public database intended to serve as a resource for research on the immune response to SARS-CoV-2. The samples were drawn from the first 160 participants of the ongoing ImmuneRACE study and from over 950 subjects provided by 6 global collaborators. A de-identified subject ID, COVID-19 status, age in years and sex were almost always included in the sample metadata. HLA class I and class II types, where available, came from metadata supplied by the sample provider rather than from assay-based typing.

TCRbeta CDR3 regions were amplified from genomic DNA by means of the immunoSEQ Assay, a bias-controlled multiplex PCR. As for the original processing: The number of nucleated cells in each sample was estimated by amplification of reference gene primers within the assay. Sequence reads were collapsed and filtered to measure the absolute abundance of every unique TCRbeta CDR3 rearrangement. For each sample, productive Simpson clonality was calculated by taking the square root of Simpson's diversity index across productive rearrangements. TCRdb holds this immuneACCESS table with in-frame rearrangements only. Some clones are missing; in checked studies, unresolved V genes explain under half, and the rest has no known cause. V and J calls and clone size follow that table, whereas D and trimming were derived from the DNA. This sample holds 250,000 to 300,000 clones; roughly 80% were observed only once. The ten most abundant clones make up around 3.9% of the sample.

Participants in the prospective study were enrolled through a virtual design, were aged 18 to 89 years, and lived in some 24 United States geographic areas. In the prospective study, cohorts were assigned on the basis of participant-reported clinical history obtained from a screening survey and a study questionnaire. In the prospective study, mobile phlebotomists collected whole blood, serum and a nasopharyngeal or oropharyngeal swab from each participant. Participants in the prospective study had the option to provide additional blood draws and questionnaires over a roughly 2-month period. Prospective study blood samples were shipped either frozen or at room temperature before DNA extraction. From a lookup of the germline V gene (reference sequence), CDR1 and CDR2 are SGHNT and YYREEE. V was cut back by 1 base and J by 0 bases, leaving a gap of 10 bases between them. From the cysteine through the phenylalanine, the CDR3 covers 15 amino acids. CDR3 DNA is the only sequence kept; it has 45 bases, read in frame from the first base.

Overall study outcomes, separate from this receptor: Clinical and demographic metadata were provided uncurated, with the amount varying by source and participant.

About this clone: This clone's antigen is unknown. There are no base qualities to consult, and no much larger clone falls within one base.

Sequenced: PBMCs or T cells enriched from blood (not recorded which). This clonotype was sampled from a man younger than 40 with acute COVID-19. The V and J segments used are TRBV5-4 and TRBJ1-1; the D gene is possibly TRBD1, with 5 bases matching. The DNA sequence is given as TGTGCCAGCAGCTTGCCGGGGGGGGTGAACACTGAAGCTTTCTTT. It translates as CASSLPGGVNTEAFF.